These 29 T cell receptor beta chains were all obtained from the same sample, sequenced in a study of monozygotic twins with inflammatory bowel disease. From the 5' RACE reads, TCRdb lists one entry per CDR3 protein and no DNA. Its table records a few hundred thousand distinct CDR3 sequences. Material for sequencing was blood. Receptor source: a human donor with ulcerative colitis or Crohn's disease, or a healthy co-twin of an affected twin (not recorded which).

The chain couples TRBV20-1 to TRBJ2-5; TCRdb designates TRBD2, a call that cannot be tested without DNA. The CDR3 extends over 13 amino acids. In germline, CDR1 is DFQATT, CDR2 SNEGSKA (reference sequence). The CDR3 reads CSAKTSGGETQYF.

The chain is built from TRBV12-3 or TRBV12-4 and TRBJ2-1; TCRdb returns TRBD1, unconfirmable since there is no DNA. This CDR3 comprises 14 residues. This CDR3 reads CASKSRARGYEQFF.

This chain links TRBV28 with TRBJ1-5. Germline V gene lookup returns CDR1 MDHEN and CDR2 SYDVKM. This CDR3 has 13 amino acids. CDR3 sequence reads: CASSFLLFEPQHF.

The V call is TRBV7-8, the J call TRBJ1-5; TCRdb indicates TRBD1, and absent DNA this call remains unverified. Germline V gene data show CDR1 as SGHVS and CDR2 as FQNEAQ. This CDR3 has 14 residues. The CDR3 loop is CASSVQGYNQPQHF.

The chain recombines TRBV7-9 with TRBJ2-2. Per the germline V gene, CDR1 is SEHNR and CDR2 is FQNEAQ (reference sequence). The CDR3 covers 15 residues. The CDR3 sequence: CASSLGEKNTGELFF.

The CDR3 spells CAIGDNTGELFF. This chain uses TRBV21-1 with TRBJ2-2; the TRBD1 assignment by TCRdb is unverifiable without DNA. TRBV21-1 is given as a pseudogene. The CDR3 length is 12 residues.

The chain employs TRBV4-3 and TRBJ1-1. Looked up from germline, CDR1 is LGHNA and CDR2 is YSLEER. The CDR3 totals 14 residues. The chain's CDR3 is CASSQGEVNTEAFF.

V and J are TRBV12-3 or TRBV12-4 and TRBJ1-2; as DNA is missing, the TRBD1 call by TCRdb cannot be tested. CDR3 length: 14 residues. This CDR3 is CASSFRDRGWGYTF.

The V gene is TRBV4-1, the J gene TRBJ2-7; the D gene TCRdb calls, TRBD1, cannot be checked with no DNA. The CDR3 covers 16 residues. Germline V gives CDR1 MGHRA, CDR2 YSYEKL. CDR3 residues: CASSQAGQGNAYEQYF.

The chain carries TRBV5-1 and TRBJ2-6; without DNA, the TCRdb call of TRBD1 cannot be checked. CDR1 is SGHRS, CDR2 YFSETQ, per germline. The CDR3 runs 17 residues. The CDR3 protein is CASSFRGQLSGANVLTF.

This chain links TRBV5-1 with TRBJ2-2; the D gene TCRdb calls, TRBD1, cannot be checked with no DNA. The CDR3 sequence is 15 residues long. Germline values: CDR1 SGHRS, CDR2 YFSETQ. The CDR3 loop is CASSFDRVRTGELFF.

The V call is TRBV6-5, the J call TRBJ1-4. The CDR3 extends over 13 amino acids. Germline CDR1 and CDR2: MNHEY and SVGAGI. The CDR3 spells CASSTLGEEKLFF.

V gene TRBV30 combines with J gene TRBJ2-5; the TCRdb call, TRBD1, lacks DNA for checking. This CDR3 is 13 amino acids long. CDR1 is GTSNPN and CDR2 is SVGIG in the germline V gene (reference sequence). The CDR3 reads CASPDPEQETQYF.

V gene TRBV28 combines with J gene TRBJ2-3; checking the TCRdb D call of TRBD1 is not possible without DNA. This CDR3 has 15 residues. The germline CDR1 and CDR2 sequences are MDHEN and SYDVKM. CDR3 amino acids: CASNDRGVSTDTQYF.

The CDR3 protein is CASSSTGPMNNQPQHF. The chain has TRBV6-5 and TRBJ1-5; TCRdb's D call, TRBD1, is unchecked because there is no DNA. Germline V gene lookup returns CDR1 MNHEY and CDR2 SVGAGI. This CDR3 contains 16 residues.

The chain is built from TRBV7-2 and TRBJ2-5; TCRdb lists TRBD2, though no DNA is available to test this call. Germline CDR1 is SGHTA and CDR2 is FQGNSA. The CDR3 consists of 17 residues. This chain's CDR3 is CASSGAGLAGARQAQYF.

The chain employs TRBV9 and TRBJ1-5. Per germline, CDR1 SGDLS and CDR2 YYNGEE. There are 15 residues in the CDR3. The CDR3 spells CASSVDGYSNQPQHF.

The rearrangement links TRBV19 to TRBJ2-1; with no DNA, the TCRdb D assignment of TRBD1 cannot be verified. CDR3 size: 16 residues. Germline V gene data show CDR1 as LNHDA and CDR2 as SQIVND (reference sequence). The CDR3 is CASSIIDSRSYNEQFF. The complete variable domain, with remaining parts taken from reference TRBV19 and TRBJ2-1, reads DGGITQSPKYLFRKEGQNVTLSCEQNLNHDAMYWYRQDPGQGLRLIYYSQIVNDFQKGDIAEGYSVSREKKESFPLTVTSAQKNPTAFYLCASSIIDSRSYNEQFFGPGTRLTVL.

V usage is TRBV29-1 and J usage is TRBJ2-4; TCRdb picks TRBD1, but there is no DNA to check that call. The CDR3 is 13 residues long. The V gene's germline CDR1 is SQVTM and CDR2 ANQGSEA. The CDR3 reads CSVGMDPPTIQYF.

The chain has TRBV7-9 and TRBJ2-7. Germline assignment: CDR1 SEHNR and CDR2 FQNEAQ (reference sequence). The length of the CDR3 is 14 residues. This chain's CDR3 is CASSLALPLGEQYF. The full variable domain, completed using reference TRBV7-9 and TRBJ2-7, is DTGVSQNPRHKITKRGQNVTFRCDPISEHNRLYWYRQTLGQGPEFLTYFQNEAQLEKSRLLSDRFSAERPKGSFSTLEIQRTEQGDSAMYLCASSLALPLGEQYFGPGTRLTVT.

This chain's CDR3 is CASSKAGLAGDKNTGELFF. The J gene is TRBJ2-2, the V gene TRBV4-2; with no DNA, the TCRdb D assignment of TRBD2 cannot be verified. This CDR3 region has 19 residues. From germline, CDR1 is LGHNA and CDR2 YNFKEQ.

The rearrangement links TRBV5-1 to TRBJ2-1; TCRdb calls TRBD1, which cannot be checked without DNA. This CDR3 spans 15 amino acids. Germline CDR1 SGHRS, CDR2 YFSETQ. The CDR3 here is CASSLLTWPRDRSFF. The full variable domain, completed using reference TRBV5-1 and TRBJ2-1, is KAGVTQTPRYLIKTRGQQVTLSCSPISGHRSVSWYQQTPGQGLQFLFEYFSETQRNKGNFPGRFSGRQFSNSRSEMNVSTLELGDSALYLCASSLLTWPRDRSFFGPGTRLTVL.

V and J are TRBV20-1 and TRBJ1-1; TCRdb's D call, TRBD1, is unchecked because there is no DNA. The CDR3 has 15 residues. Germline CDR1 DFQATT, CDR2 SNEGSKA (reference sequence). The CDR3 loop reads CSVATGTGAATEAFF.

The chain couples TRBV7-9 to TRBJ1-6; absent DNA, TCRdb's TRBD1 call cannot be checked. The CDR3 extends over 13 amino acids. Germline CDR1 SEHNR, CDR2 FQNEAQ (reference sequence). CDR3: CASSLEGSSPLHF.

The rearrangement joins TRBV7-3 to TRBJ2-2; TCRdb returns TRBD2, unconfirmable since there is no DNA. The length of the CDR3 is 16 residues. Germline V gene data show CDR1 as SGHTA and CDR2 as FQGTGA. The CDR3 protein is CASSLLASGHTGELFF.

The chain links TRBV7-3 to TRBJ2-6; as DNA is missing, the TRBD1 call by TCRdb cannot be tested. CDR1 and CDR2 (germline): SGHTA, FQGTGA. The CDR3 is 18 residues long. This CDR3 reads CASRRPVQGALGANVLTF.

The chain employs TRBV5-1 and TRBJ1-1; TCRdb names TRBD1, which stays unverified in the absence of DNA. The CDR3 is made up of 16 amino acids. Germline CDR1 and CDR2: SGHRS and YFSETQ. Here the CDR3 reads CASSSTSPEGNTEAFF.

V usage is TRBV9 and J usage is TRBJ1-1. This CDR3 contains 15 residues. The germline gives CDR1 SGDLS, CDR2 YYNGEE. The CDR3 loop is CASSDETLESAEAFF.

CDR3 amino acids: CASSLGQANEQFF. The chain carries TRBV5-1 and TRBJ2-1. The germline gives CDR1 SGHRS, CDR2 YFSETQ. The CDR3 has 13 amino acids.